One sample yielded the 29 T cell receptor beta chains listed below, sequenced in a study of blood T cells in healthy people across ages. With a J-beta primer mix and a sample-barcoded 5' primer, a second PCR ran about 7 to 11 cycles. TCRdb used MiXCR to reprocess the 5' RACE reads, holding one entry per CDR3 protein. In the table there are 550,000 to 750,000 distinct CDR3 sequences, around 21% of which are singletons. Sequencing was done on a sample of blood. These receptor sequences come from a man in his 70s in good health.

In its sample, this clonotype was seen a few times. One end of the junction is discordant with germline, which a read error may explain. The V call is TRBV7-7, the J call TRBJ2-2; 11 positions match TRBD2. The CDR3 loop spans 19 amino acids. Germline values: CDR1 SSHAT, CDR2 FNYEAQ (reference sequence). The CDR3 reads CASSPLTASGRSNTGELFF. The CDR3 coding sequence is TGTGCTAGCAGCCCTCTGACTGCTAGCGGGAGGTCGAACACCGGGGAGCTGTTTTTT.

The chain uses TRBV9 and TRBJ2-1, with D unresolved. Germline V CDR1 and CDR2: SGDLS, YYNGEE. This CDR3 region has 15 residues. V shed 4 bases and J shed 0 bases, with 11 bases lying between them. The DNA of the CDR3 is TGTGCCAGCAGCCTCACCCCCAACTCCTACAATGAGCAGTTCTTC. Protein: CASSLTPNSYNEQFF.

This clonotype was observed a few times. As DNA, the CDR3 is TGCGCCAGCAGCTTGGACAGTTCAAATTCACCCCTCCACTTT. It yields the protein CASSLDSSNSPLHF. The rearrangement joins TRBV5-1 to TRBJ1-6; D gene uncertain. V was cut by 0 bases and J by 7 bases, with 8 bases left in between. The germline CDR1 and CDR2 sequences are SGHRS and YFSETQ. The CDR3 sequence is 14 residues long.

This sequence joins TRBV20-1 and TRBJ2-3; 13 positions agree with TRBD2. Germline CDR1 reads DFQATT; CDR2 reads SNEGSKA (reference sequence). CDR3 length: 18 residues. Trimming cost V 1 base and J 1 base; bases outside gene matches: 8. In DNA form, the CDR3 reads TGCAGTGCTAGAGTTCCCTGGACTAGCGGGGGCCGCACAGATACGCAGTATTTT. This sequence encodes CSARVPWTSGGRTDTQYF.

CDR3 protein: CASSPVPGLAGGVTDTQYF. Here the CDR3 DNA reads TGTGCCAGCTCACCAGTCCCGGGACTAGCTGGAGGGGTCACAGATACGCAGTATTTT. The chain joins TRBV18 to TRBJ2-3; 9 bases match TRBD2. With 2 bases clipped from V and 2 bases from J, the junction kept 14 bases outside the gene matches. This CDR3 has 19 residues. Germline assignment: CDR1 KGHSH and CDR2 LQKENI.

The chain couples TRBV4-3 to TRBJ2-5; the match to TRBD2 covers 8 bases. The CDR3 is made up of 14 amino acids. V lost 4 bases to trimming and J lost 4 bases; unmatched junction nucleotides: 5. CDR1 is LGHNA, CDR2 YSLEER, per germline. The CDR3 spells CASSRAGAGETQYF. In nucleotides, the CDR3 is TGCGCCAGCAGCCGAGCGGGAGCAGGAGAGACCCAGTACTTC.

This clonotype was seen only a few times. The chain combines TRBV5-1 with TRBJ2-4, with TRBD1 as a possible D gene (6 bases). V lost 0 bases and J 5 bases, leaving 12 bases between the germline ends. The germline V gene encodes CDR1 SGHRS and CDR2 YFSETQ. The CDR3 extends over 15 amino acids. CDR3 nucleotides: TGCGCCAGCAGCTTGGTAACAGGGTCCGAAAACATTCAGTACTTC. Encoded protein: CASSLVTGSENIQYF.

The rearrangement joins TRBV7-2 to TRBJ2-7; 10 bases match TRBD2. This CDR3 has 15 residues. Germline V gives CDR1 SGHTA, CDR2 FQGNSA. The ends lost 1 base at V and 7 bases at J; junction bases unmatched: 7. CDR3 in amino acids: CASSLELAGASEQYF. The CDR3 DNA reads TGTGCCAGCAGCTTAGAGCTAGCGGGAGCGTCAGAGCAGTACTTC.

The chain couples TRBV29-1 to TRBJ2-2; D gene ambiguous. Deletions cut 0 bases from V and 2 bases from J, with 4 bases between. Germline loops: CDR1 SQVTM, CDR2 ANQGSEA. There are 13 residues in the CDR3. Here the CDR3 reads CSVEEGNTGELFF. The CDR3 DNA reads TGCAGCGTTGAAGAGGGAAACACCGGGGAGCTGTTTTTT.

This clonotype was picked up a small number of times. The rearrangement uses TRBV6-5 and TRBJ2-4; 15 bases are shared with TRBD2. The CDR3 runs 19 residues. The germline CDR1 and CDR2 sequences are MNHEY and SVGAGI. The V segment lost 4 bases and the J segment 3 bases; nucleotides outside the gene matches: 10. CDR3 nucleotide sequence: TGTGCCAGCAGTTCAGACAGATGGACTAGCGGGAGGGGCAAAAACATTCAGTACTTC. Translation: CASSSDRWTSGRGKNIQYF.

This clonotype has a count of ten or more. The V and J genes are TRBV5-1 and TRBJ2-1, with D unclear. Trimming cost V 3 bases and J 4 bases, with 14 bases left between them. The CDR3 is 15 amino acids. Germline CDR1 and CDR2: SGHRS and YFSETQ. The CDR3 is CASSSTGEQYNEQFF. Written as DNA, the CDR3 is TGCGCCAGCAGCTCCACCGGAGAACAATACAATGAGCAGTTCTTC.

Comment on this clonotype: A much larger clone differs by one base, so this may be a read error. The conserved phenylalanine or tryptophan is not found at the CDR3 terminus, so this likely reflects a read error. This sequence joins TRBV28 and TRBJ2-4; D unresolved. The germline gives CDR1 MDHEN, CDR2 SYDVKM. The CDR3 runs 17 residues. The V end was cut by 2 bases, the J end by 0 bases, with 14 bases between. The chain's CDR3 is CASSLRTSISAKNIQYS. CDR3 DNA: TGTGCCAGCAGTTTACGGACCTCAATCTCAGCCAAAAACATTCAGTACTCC.

CDR3 coding DNA: TGTGCCAGCAGCTTGGGGGCCACTTCGGTGAACACTGAAGCTTTCTTT. As protein: CASSLGATSVNTEAFF. The J gene is TRBJ1-1, the V gene TRBV5-5; D gene unclear. V was shortened by 0 bases and J by 0 bases, with 12 bases between the two germline ends. The CDR3 contains 16 residues. Germline assignment: CDR1 SGHKS and CDR2 YYEKEE (reference sequence).

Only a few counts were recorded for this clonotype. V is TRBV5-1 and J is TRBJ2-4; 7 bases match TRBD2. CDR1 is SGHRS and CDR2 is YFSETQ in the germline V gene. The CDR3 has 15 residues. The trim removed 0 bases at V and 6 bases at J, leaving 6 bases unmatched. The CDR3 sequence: CASSLVVSSGNIQYF. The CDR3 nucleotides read TGCGCCAGCAGCTTGGTAGTTTCTAGCGGAAACATTCAGTACTTC.

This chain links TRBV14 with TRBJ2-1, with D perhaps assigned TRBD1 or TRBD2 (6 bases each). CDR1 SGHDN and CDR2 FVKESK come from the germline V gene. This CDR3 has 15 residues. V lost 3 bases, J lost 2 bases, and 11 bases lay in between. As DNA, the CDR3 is TGTGCCAGCAGCCACGGAGGGGGGCCCTACAATGAGCAGTTCTTC. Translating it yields CASSHGGGPYNEQFF.

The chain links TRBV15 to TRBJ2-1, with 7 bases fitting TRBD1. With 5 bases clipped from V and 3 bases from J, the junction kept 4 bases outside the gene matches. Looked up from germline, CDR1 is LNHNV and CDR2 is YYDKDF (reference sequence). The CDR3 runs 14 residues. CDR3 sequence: CATSGGQNYNEQFF. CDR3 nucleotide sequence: TGTGCCACCAGCGGGGGACAGAACTACAATGAGCAGTTCTTC.

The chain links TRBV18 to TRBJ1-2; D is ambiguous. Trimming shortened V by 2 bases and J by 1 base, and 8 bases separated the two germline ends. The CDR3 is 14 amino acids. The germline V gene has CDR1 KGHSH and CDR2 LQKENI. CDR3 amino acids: CASSPGMDNYGYTF. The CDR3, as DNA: TGTGCCAGCTCACCAGGGATGGATAACTATGGCTACACCTTC.

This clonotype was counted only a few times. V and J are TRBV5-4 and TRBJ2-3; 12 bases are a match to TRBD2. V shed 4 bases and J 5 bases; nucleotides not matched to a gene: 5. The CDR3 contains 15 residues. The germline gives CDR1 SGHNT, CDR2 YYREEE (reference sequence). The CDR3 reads CASSRTSGIGDTQYF. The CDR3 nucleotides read TGTGCCAGCAGCCGGACTAGCGGGATCGGAGATACGCAGTATTTT. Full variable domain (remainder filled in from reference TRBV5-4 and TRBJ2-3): ETGVTQSPTHLIKTRGQQVTLRCSSQSGHNTVSWYQQALGQGPQFIFQYYREEENGRGNFPPRFSGLQFPNYSSELNVNALELDDSALYLCASSRTSGIGDTQYFGPGTRLTVL.

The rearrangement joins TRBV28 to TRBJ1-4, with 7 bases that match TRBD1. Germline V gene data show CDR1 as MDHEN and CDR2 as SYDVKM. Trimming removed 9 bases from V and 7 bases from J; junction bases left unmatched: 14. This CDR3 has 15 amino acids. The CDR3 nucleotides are TGTGCCAGTAAAAATCTGGGACAGCTGGTTGAAAAACTGTTTTTT. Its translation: CASKNLGQLVEKLFF.

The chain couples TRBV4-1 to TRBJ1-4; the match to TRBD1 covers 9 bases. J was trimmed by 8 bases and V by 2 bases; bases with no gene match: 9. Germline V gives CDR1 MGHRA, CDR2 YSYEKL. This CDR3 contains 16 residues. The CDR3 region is CASSQPSGTGLEKLFF. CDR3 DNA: TGCGCCAGCAGCCAACCCTCCGGGACAGGGCTCGAAAAACTGTTTTTT.

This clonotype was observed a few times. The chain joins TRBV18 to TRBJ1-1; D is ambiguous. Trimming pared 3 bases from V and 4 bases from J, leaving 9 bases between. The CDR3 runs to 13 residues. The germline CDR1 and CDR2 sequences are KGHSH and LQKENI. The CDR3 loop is CASSPRTGTEAFF. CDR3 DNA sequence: TGTGCCAGCTCACCGAGGACCGGCACTGAAGCTTTCTTT.

The CDR3 coding sequence is TGCAGCGTTGAAGATACGGGGCCGTCCTACAATGAGCAGTTCTTC. The encoded protein is CSVEDTGPSYNEQFF. This chain links TRBV29-1 with TRBJ2-1; D tentatively reads TRBD1 or TRBD2 (5 bases each). Germline loops: CDR1 SQVTM, CDR2 ANQGSEA. Trimming shortened V by 0 bases and J by 1 base, and 10 bases separated the two germline ends. This CDR3 is 15 amino acids long.

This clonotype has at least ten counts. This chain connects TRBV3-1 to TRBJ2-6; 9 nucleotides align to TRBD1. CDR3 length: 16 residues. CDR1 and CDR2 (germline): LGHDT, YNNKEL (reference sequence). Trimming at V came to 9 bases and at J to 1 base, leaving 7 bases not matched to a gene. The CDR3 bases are TGTGCCAGTAAGGGACAGGGAAGGTCTGGGGCCAACGTCCTGACTTTC. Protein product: CASKGQGRSGANVLTF.

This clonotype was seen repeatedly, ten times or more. The CDR3 is CASSVSGGDEQFF. The DNA for the CDR3 is TGTGCCAGCAGCGTATCAGGGGGTGATGAGCAGTTCTTC. The V call is TRBV9, the J call TRBJ2-5; 7 bases are shared with TRBD1. The J call could be wrong; TRBJ2-1 is a better fit for the DNA end. The length of the CDR3 is 13 residues. CDR1 is SGDLS, CDR2 YYNGEE, per germline.

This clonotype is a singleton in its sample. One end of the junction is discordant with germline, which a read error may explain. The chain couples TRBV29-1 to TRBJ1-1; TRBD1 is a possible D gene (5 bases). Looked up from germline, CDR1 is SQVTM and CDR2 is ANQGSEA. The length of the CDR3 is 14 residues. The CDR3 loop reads CSVEEGWVNTEVFF. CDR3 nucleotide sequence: TGCAGCGTTGAGGAGGGGTGGGTGAACACTGAAGTTTTCTTT.

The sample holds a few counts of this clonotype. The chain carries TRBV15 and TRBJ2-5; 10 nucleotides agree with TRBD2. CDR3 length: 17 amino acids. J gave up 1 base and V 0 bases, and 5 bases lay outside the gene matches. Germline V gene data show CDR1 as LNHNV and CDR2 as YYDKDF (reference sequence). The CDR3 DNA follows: TGTGCCACCAGCAGAGATTTTGGACTAGCGGCCCAAGAGACCCAGTACTTC. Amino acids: CATSRDFGLAAQETQYF.

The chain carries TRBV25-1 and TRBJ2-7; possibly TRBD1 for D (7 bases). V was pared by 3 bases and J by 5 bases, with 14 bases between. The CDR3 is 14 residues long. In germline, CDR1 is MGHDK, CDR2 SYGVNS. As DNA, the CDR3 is TGTGCCAGCAGTGAGCGGGGACAGTTCCACGAGCAGTACTTC. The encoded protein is CASSERGQFHEQYF.

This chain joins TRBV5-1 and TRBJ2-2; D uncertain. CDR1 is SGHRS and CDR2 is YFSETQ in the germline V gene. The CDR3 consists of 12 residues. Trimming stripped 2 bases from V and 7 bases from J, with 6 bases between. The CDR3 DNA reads TGCGCCAGCAGCTTAGAGAACGGGGAGCTGTTTTTT. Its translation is CASSLENGELFF.

For the CDR3, the DNA is TGTGCCAGCAGGACGACCCCGGTGGACAATGAGCAGTTCTTC. It specifies CASRTTPVDNEQFF. The chain couples TRBV2 to TRBJ2-5, with no clear D. The DNA end lines up better with TRBJ2-1; the J call may be wrong. The CDR3 sequence is 14 residues long. Looked up from germline, CDR1 is SNHLY and CDR2 is FYNNEI.